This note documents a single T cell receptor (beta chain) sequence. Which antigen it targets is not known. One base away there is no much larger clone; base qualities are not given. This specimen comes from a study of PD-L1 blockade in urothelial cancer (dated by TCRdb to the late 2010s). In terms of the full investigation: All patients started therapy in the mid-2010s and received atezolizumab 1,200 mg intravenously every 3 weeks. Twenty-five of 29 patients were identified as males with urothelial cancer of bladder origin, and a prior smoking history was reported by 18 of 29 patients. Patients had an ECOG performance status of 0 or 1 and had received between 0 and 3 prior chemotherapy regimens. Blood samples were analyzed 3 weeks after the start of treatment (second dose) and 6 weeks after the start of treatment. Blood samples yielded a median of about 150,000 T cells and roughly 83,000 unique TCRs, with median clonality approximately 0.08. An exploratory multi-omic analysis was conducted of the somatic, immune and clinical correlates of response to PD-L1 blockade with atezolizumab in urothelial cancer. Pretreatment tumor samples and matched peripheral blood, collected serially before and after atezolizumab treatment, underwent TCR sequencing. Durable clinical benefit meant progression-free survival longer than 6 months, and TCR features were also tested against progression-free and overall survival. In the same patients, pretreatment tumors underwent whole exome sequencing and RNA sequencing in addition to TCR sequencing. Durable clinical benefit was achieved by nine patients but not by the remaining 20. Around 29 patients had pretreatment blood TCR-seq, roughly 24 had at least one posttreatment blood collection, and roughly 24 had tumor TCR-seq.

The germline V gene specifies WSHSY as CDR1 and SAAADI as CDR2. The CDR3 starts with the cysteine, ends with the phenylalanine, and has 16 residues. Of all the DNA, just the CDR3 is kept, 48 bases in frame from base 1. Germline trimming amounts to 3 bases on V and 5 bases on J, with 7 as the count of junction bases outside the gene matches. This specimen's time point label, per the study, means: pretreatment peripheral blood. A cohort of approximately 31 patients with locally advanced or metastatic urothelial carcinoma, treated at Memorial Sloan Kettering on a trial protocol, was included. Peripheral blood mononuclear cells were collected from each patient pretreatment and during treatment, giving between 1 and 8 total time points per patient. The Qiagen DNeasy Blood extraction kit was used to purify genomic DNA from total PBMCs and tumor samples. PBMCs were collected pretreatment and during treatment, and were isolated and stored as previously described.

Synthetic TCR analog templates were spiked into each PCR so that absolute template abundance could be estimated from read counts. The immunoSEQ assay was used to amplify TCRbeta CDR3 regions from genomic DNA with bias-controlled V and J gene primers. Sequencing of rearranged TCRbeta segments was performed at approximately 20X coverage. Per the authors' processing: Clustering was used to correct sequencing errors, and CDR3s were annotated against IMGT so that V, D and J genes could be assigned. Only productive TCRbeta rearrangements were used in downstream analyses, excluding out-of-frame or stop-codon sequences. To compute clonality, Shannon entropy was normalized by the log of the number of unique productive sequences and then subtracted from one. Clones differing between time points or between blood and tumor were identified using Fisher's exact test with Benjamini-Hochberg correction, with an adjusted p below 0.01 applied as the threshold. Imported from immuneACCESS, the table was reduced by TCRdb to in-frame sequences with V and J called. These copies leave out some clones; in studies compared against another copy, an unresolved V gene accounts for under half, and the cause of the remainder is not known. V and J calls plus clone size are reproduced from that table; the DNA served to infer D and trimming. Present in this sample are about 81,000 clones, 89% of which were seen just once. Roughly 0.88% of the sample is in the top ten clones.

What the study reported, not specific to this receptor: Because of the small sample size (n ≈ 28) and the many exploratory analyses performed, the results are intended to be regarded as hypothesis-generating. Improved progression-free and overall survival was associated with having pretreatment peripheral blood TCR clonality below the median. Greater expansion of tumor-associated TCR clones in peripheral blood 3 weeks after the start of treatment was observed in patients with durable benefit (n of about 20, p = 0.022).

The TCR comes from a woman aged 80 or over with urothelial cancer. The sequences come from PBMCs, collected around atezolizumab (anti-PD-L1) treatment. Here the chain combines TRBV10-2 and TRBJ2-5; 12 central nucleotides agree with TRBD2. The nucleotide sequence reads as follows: TGCGCCAGCAGTGAACTAGCGGGGGGATTAGGGGAGACCCAGTACTTC. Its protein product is CASSELAGGLGETQYF.